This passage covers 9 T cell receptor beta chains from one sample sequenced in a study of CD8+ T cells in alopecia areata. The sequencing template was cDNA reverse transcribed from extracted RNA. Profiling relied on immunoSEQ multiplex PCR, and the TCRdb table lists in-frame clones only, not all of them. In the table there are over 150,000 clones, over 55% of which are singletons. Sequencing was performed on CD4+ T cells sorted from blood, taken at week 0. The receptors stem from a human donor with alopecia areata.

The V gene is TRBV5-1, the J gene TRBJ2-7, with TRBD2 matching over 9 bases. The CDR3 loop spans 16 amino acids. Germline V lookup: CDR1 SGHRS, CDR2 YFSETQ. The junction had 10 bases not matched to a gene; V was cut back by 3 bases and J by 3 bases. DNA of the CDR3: TGCGCCAGCAGCTCCCGAGCTAGCGGGGCCGTCTACGAGCAGTACTTC. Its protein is CASSSRASGAVYEQYF.

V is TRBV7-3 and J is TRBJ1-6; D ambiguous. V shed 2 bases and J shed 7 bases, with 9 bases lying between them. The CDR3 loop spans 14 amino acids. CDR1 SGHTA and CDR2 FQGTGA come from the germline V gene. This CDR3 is CASSLEAGNSPLHF. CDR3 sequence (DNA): TGTGCCAGCAGCTTAGAGGCGGGGAATTCACCCCTCCACTTT.

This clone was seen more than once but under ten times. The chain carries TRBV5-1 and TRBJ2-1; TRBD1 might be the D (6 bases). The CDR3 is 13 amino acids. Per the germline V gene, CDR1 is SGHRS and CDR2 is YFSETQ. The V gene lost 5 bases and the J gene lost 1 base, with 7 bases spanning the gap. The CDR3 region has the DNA TGCGCCAGCAGACAGGGTTCCTACAATGAGCAGTTCTTC. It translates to CASRQGSYNEQFF.

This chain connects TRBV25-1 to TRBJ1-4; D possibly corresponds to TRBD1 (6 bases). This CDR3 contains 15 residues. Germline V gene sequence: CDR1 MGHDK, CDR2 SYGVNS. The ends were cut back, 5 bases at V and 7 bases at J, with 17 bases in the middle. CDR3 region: CASSPTQGLGEKLFF. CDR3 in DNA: TGTGCCAGCAGTCCAACACAGGGATTAGGTGAAAAACTGTTTTTT.

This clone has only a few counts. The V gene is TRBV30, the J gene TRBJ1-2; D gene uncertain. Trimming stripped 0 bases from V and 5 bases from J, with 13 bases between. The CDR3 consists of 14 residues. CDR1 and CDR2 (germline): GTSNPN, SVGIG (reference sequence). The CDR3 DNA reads TGTGCCTGGAGTGTGGGCCCGACCTTATATGGCTACACCTTC. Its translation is CAWSVGPTLYGYTF.

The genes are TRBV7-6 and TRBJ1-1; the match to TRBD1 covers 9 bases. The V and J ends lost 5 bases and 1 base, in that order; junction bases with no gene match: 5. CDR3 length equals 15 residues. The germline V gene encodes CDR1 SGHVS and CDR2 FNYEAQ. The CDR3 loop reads CASSRRGQGNTEAFF. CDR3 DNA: TGTGCCAGCAGCCGGCGGGGACAGGGGAACACTGAAGCTTTCTTT.

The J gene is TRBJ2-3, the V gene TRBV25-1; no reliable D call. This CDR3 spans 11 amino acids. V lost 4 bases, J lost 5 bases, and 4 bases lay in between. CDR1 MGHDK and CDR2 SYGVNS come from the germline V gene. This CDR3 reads CASSAGDTQYF. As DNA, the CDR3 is TGTGCCAGCAGTGCGGGAGATACGCAGTATTTT.

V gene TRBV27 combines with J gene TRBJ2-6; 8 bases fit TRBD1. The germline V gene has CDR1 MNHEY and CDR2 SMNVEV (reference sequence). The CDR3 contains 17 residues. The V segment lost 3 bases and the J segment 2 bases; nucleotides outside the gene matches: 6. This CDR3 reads CASSLEQGAPGANVLTF. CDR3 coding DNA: TGTGCCAGCAGTTTGGAGCAGGGGGCGCCTGGGGCCAACGTCCTGACTTTC.

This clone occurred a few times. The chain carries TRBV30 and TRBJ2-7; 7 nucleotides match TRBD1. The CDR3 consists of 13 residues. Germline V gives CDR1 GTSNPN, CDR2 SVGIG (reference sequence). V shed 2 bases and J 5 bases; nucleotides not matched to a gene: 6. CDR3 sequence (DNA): TGTGCCTGGAGTATCCCCGACAGGGACGAGCAGTACTTC. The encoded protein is CAWSIPDRDEQYF.